These T cell receptor beta chains were read from a single sample in a study of identical twins. TCRdb itself ran the 5' RACE reads through MiXCR, one entry per CDR3 protein. The repertoire consists of hundreds of thousands of distinct CDR3 sequences, with over 12% occurring once and the leading ten covering 8.8%. The sequenced sample consisted of memory (CD45RO+) T cells sorted from blood. Receptors were obtained from a woman aged 18-29 years in good health. CDR3s include the opening cysteine and the closing phenylalanine or tryptophan. Fields, in order: J gene, D gene, clone size, V gene, CDR3 DNA, CDR3 protein. A D gene is named only where the DNA matches it firmly. For some rows the clone size is stated as once, few or many, or as a class when expanded; others skip it.

TRBJ2-7 | TRBD1 | few | TRBV3-1 | TGTGCCAGCAGCCCCGACAGGGTTCAGCAGTACTTC | CASSPDRVQQYF
TRBJ2-3 | - | - | TRBV6-6 | TGTGCCAGCAGATGGACAGAAATAGATACGCAGTATTTT | CASRWTEIDTQYF
TRBJ1-3 | - | many | TRBV4-3 | TGCGCCAGCAGCCTTTCACAGGGTGCCTCTGGAAACACCATATATTTT | CASSLSQGASGNTIYF
TRBJ2-1 | - | - | TRBV7-3 | TGTGCCAGCAGCTTAGGGGGCAGCAGCAATGAGCAGTTCTTC | CASSLGGSSNEQFF
TRBJ1-3 | TRBD1 | - | TRBV20-1 | TGCAGTGCCCCTCTTACAGGGGAAGGAAACACCATATATTTT | CSAPLTGEGNTIYF
TRBJ2-1 | - | many | TRBV7-7 | TGTGCCAGCAGCGGGGGGAAGACGGGAGAGGGGGGTCCGAGGAACTACAATGAGCAGTTCTTC | CASSGGKTGEGGPRNYNEQFF
TRBJ2-7 | TRBD1 | few | TRBV4-3 | TGCGCCAGCAGCCCGGACAGGGGCAGGGGCGAGCAGTACTTC | CASSPDRGRGEQYF
TRBJ2-7 | TRBD2 | - | TRBV20-1 | TGCAGTGCCGGGGCTAGCGGGGCTTCCTACGAGCAGTACTTC | CSAGASGASYEQYF
TRBJ2-5 | TRBD1 | few | TRBV5-1 | TGCGCCAGCAGCTCAGGACAGGGTCCAATCCAAGAGACCCAGTACTTC | CASSSGQGPIQETQYF
TRBJ1-4 | - | few | TRBV5-1 | TGCGCCAGCAGCTACCAATTTAATGAAAAACTGTTTTTT | CASSYQFNEKLFF
TRBJ1-5 | - | few | TRBV12-3/TRBV12-4 | TGTGCCAGCACCCTCGGATTCAATCAGCCCCAGCATTTT | CASTLGFNQPQHF
TRBJ2-1 | - | - | TRBV4-1 | TGCGCCAGCAGTGGGAGGGGGTCCTACAATGAGCAGTTCTTC | CASSGRGSYNEQFF
TRBJ2-3 | - | few | TRBV10-3 | TGTGCCATCAGGTGGGGAGGAAGCACAGATACGCAGTATTTT | CAIRWGGSTDTQYF
TRBJ2-1 | - | - | TRBV25-1 | TGTGCCAGCAGTGAACGAGCAGTCCAGTTCTTC | CASSERAVQFF
TRBJ1-1 | - | - | TRBV29-1 | TGCAGCGTCAGAAAAACAGGTTTAAGCACTGAAGCTTTCTTT | CSVRKTGLSTEAFF
TRBJ2-1 | - | - | TRBV7-3 | TGTGCCAGCAGCCCAAGTGGGGCGGCGTATAATGAGCAGTTCTTC | CASSPSGAAYNEQFF
TRBJ2-5 | - | - | TRBV20-1 | TGCAGTGGACTGGACCACTACCAAGAGACCCAGTACTTC | CSGLDHYQETQYF
TRBJ2-1 | TRBD2 | - | TRBV20-1 | TGCAGTGCTCACATAGCGGGCAGCTCCTACAATGAGCAGTTCTTC | CSAHIAGSSYNEQFF
TRBJ2-5 | TRBD2 | once | TRBV20-1 | TGCAGTGCCCCCGGGGGGGGGGAGACCCAGTACTTC | CSAPGGGETQYF
TRBJ2-3 | - | - | TRBV5-4 | TGTGCCAGCAGCTTCGAGGGATGGGGGAAAGATACGCAGTATTTT | CASSFEGWGKDTQYF
TRBJ2-5 | - | - | TRBV29-1 | TGCAGCGTTCTAGGGGACATCTCCGGAGAGACCCAGTACTTC | CSVLGDISGETQYF
TRBJ2-1 | TRBD2 | - | TRBV10-2 | TGCGCCAGCAGTGAGTCTCTCGGGAGGTCGCAGTTCTTC | CASSESLGRSQFF
TRBJ2-1 | - | few | TRBV4-1 | TGCGCCAGCAGCCAACGTGACCGGGGAATACGGCTCTTC | CASSQRDRGIRLF